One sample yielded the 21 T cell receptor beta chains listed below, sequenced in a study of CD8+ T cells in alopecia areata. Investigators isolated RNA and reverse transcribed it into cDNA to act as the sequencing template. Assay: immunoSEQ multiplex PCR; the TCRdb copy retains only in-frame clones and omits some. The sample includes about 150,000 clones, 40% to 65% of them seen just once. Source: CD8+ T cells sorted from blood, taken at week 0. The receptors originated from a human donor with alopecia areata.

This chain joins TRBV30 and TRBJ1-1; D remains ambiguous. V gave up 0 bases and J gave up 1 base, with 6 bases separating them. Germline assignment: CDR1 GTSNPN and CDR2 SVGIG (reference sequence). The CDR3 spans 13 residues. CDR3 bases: TGTGCCTGGAGTGTTACAGAGAACACTGAAGCTTTCTTT. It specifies CAWSVTENTEAFF. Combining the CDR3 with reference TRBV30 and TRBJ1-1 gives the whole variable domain SQTIHQWPATLVQPVGSPLSLECTVEGTSNPNLYWYRQAAGRGLQLLFYSVGIGQISSEVPQNLSASRPQDRQFILSSKKLLLSDSGFYLCAWSVTENTEAFFGQGTRLTVV.

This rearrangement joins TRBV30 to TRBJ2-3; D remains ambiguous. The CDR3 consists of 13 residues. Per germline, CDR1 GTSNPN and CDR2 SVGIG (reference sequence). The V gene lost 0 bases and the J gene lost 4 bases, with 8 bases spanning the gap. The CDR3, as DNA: TGTGCCTGGAGTGTAACCGTGGCAGATACGCAGTATTTT. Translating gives CAWSVTVADTQYF. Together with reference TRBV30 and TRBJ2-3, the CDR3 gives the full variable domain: SQTIHQWPATLVQPVGSPLSLECTVEGTSNPNLYWYRQAAGRGLQLLFYSVGIGQISSEVPQNLSASRPQDRQFILSSKKLLLSDSGFYLCAWSVTVADTQYFGPGTRLTVL.

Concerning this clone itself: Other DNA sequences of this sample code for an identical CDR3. The CDR3 region is CSARPYNEQFF. The CDR3 DNA follows: TGCAGTGCTAGACCATACAATGAGCAGTTCTTC. V and J are TRBV20-1 and TRBJ2-1; D uncertain. The CDR3 length is 11 residues. CDR1 DFQATT and CDR2 SNEGSKA come from the germline V gene (reference sequence). V gave up 2 bases and J gave up 4 bases, with 3 bases separating them.

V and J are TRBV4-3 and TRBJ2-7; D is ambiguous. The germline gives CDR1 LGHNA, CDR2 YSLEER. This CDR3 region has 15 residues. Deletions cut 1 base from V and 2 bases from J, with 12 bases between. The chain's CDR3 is CASSQGASSTYEQYF. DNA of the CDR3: TGCGCCAGCAGCCAAGGGGCAAGTTCAACCTACGAGCAGTACTTC.

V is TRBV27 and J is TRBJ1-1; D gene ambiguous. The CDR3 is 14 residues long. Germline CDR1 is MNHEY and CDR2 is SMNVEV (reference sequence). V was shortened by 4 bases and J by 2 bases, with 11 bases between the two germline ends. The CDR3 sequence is CASSSKARNTEAFF. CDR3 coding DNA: TGTGCCAGCAGTTCCAAAGCGCGTAACACTGAAGCTTTCTTT.

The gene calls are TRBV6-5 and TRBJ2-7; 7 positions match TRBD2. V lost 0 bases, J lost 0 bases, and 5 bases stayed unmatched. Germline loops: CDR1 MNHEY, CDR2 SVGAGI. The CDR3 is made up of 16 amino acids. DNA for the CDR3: TGTGCCAGCAGTTACTCGGCGGGGGAGTCCTCCTACGAGCAGTACTTC. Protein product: CASSYSAGESSYEQYF.

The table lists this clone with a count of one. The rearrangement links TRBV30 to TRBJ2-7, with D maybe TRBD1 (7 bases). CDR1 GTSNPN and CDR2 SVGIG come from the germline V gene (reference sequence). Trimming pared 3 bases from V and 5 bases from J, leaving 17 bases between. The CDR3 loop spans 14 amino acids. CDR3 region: CAWSPRGTVDEQYF. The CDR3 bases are TGTGCCTGGAGCCCACGCGGGACAGTTGACGAGCAGTACTTC.

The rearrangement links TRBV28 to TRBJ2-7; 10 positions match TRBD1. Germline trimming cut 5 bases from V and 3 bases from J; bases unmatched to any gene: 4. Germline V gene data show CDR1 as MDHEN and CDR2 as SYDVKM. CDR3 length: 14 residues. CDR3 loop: CASSAGQGIYEQYF. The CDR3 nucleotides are TGTGCCAGCAGTGCGGGACAGGGGATCTACGAGCAGTACTTC.

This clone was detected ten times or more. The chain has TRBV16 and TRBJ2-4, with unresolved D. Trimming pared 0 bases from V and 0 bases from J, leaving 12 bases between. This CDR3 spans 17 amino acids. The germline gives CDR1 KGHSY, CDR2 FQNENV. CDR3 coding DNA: TGTGCCAGCAGCCAATCGGTCGTTTCAATAGCCAAAAACATTCAGTACTTC. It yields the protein CASSQSVVSIAKNIQYF.

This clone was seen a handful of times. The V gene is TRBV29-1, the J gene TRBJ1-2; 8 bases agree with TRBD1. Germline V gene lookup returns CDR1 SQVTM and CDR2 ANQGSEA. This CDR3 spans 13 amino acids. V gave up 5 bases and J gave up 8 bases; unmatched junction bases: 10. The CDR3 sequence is CSVSDRAGEGYTF. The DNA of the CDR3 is TGCAGCGTTTCGGACAGGGCCGGCGAAGGCTACACCTTC.

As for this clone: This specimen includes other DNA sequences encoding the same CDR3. CDR3 coding DNA: TGTGCCAGCAGTTACGAAAATCAGCCCCAGCATTTT. Translating it yields CASSYENQPQHF. The rearrangement uses TRBV6-6 and TRBJ1-5; D gene unclear. Germline-derived CDR1 and CDR2 are MNHNY and SVGAGI (reference sequence). The germline V and J ends were trimmed by 2 bases and 4 bases, with 3 bases remaining between them. This CDR3 region has 12 residues.

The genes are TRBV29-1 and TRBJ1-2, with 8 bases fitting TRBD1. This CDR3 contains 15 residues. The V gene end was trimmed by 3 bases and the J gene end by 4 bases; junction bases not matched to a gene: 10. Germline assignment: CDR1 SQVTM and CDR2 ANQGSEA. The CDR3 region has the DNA TGCAGCGTTGACAGGACAGGGAACTATGGCTATGGCTACACCTTC. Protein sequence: CSVDRTGNYGYGYTF.

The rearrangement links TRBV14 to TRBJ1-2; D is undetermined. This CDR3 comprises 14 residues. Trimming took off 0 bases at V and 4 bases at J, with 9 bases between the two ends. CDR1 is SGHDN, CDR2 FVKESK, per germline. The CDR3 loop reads CASSQEQIPYGYTF. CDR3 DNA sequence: TGTGCCAGCAGCCAAGAACAGATACCCTATGGCTACACCTTC. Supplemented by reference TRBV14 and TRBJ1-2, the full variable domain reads EAGVTQFPSHSVIEKGQTVTLRCDPISGHDNLYWYRRVMGKEIKFLLHFVKESKQDESGMPNNRFLAERTGGTYSTLKVQPAELEDSGVYFCASSQEQIPYGYTFGSGTRLTVV.

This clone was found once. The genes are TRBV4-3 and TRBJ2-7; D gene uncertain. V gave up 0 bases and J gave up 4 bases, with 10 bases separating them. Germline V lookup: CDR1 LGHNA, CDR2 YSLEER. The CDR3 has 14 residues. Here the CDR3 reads CASSQDNSEYEQYF. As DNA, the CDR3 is TGCGCCAGCAGCCAAGATAATTCGGAATACGAGCAGTACTTC.

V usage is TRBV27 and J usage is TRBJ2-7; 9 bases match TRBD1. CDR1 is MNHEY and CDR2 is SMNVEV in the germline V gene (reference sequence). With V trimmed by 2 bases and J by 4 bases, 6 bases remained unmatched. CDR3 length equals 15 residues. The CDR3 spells CASSLAGQGMYEQYF. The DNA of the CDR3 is TGTGCCAGCAGTTTAGCGGGACAGGGTATGTACGAGCAGTACTTC.

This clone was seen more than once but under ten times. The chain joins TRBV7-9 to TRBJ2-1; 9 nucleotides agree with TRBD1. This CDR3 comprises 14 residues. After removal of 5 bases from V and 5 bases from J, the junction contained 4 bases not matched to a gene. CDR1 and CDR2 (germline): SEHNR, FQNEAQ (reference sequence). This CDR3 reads CASSTRDRDNEQFF. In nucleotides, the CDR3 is TGTGCCAGCAGCACCCGGGACAGGGACAATGAGCAGTTCTTC.

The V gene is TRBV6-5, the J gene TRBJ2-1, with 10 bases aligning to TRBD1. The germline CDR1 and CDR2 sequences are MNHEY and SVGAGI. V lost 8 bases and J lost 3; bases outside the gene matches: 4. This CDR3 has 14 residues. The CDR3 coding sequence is TGTGCCAGCTCCGGGACAGGGGACTACAATGAGCAGTTCTTC. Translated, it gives CASSGTGDYNEQFF.

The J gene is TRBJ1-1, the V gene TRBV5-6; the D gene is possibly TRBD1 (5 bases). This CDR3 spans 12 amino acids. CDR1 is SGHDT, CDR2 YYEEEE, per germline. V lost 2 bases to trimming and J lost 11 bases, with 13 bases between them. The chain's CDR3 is CASSLSGTNAFF. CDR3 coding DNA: TGTGCCAGCAGCTTATCCGGGACTAACGCTTTCTTT.

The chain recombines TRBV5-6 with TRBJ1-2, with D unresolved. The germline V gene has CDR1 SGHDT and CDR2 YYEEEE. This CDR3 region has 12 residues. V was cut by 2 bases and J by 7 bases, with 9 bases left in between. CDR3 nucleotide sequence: TGTGCCAGCAGCTTCGAGGGCGGTGGCTACACCTTC. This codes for CASSFEGGGYTF.

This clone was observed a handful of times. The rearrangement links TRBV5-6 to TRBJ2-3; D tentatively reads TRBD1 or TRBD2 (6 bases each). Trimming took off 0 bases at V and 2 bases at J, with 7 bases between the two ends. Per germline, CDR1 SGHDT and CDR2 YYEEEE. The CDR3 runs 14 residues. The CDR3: CASSLGGATDTQYF. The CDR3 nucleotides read TGTGCCAGCAGCTTGGGGGGGGCCACAGATACGCAGTATTTT.

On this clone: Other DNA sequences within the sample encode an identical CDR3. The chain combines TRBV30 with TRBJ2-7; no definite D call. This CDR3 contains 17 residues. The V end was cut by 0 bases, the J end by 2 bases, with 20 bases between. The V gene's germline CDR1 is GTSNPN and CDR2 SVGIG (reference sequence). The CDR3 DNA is TGTGCCTGGAGTGTCCGTCTGGGGTTTGCGTCCACCTACGAGCAGTACTTC. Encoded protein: CAWSVRLGFASTYEQYF.